This TCR beta chain was recovered during a study of blood T cells in healthy people across ages. Only a few counts were recorded for this clonotype. Combining a sample-barcoded 5' primer with a J-beta primer mix, a second PCR ran for roughly 7 to 11 cycles. Each CDR3 protein gets one entry after TCRdb re-called the 5' RACE reads with MiXCR. The sample includes hundreds of thousands of distinct CDR3 sequences, 45% to 60% seen only once; the top ten take about 13%. V was clipped by 0 bases and J by 8 bases, with 16 bases between them. CDR1 and CDR2 (germline): MNHNY, SVGAGI (reference sequence). This CDR3 is 16 amino acids long.

Sample: blood. V gene TRBV6-6 combines with J gene TRBJ1-4; D is unclear. This sequence was found in a woman at least 80 years old in good health. The CDR3 region has the DNA TGTGCCAGCAGTTACTCCCCCCGGACCAATCCCGAAAAACTGTTTTTT. Its protein product is CASSYSPRTNPEKLFF.